This T cell receptor beta chain was found in a study of blood T cell repertoires in COVID-19 (dated by TCRdb to 2018 to 2020). Study-level background: Samples covering the acute and convalescent phases of COVID-19 were provided by collaborators in the United States, Italy and Spain. The repertoires were released in a freely available public database meant as a resource for research on the immune response to SARS-CoV-2. Where available, HLA class I and class II types were taken from metadata supplied by the sample provider and were not determined by assay-based typing. Subjects who had been exposed to COVID-19, were actively infected with it, or had recovered from it provided the deeply sampled blood TCRbeta repertoires that made up the dataset. The samples were drawn from two sources: the first 160 participants of the ongoing ImmuneRACE study, and about 1,300 subjects contributed by 6 global collaborators. A de-identified subject ID, COVID-19 status, age in years and sex were almost always included in the sample metadata. The material from the prospective study consisted of cDNA or gDNA derived from T cells, B-cell-depleted T cells, or PBMCs.

TCRbeta CDR3 regions were amplified from genomic DNA using the immunoSEQ Assay, a bias-controlled multiplex PCR. The authors' pipeline ran thus. Nucleated cell counts per sample were estimated from amplification of reference gene primers within the assay. Sequence reads were collapsed and filtered to measure the absolute abundance of every unique TCRbeta CDR3 rearrangement. Productive Simpson clonality was computed per sample as the square root of Simpson's diversity index over productive rearrangements. This immuneACCESS table, as held by TCRdb, lists in-frame sequences with V and J called but not all clones. Of the missing ones, under half trace to an unresolved V gene in checked studies; the others have no known cause. V and J calls and clone size come straight from that table; D and trimming were deduced from the DNA. The sample data list over 200,000 clones, and approximately 81% of these were observed just once. Roughly a sixth of the sample goes to the ten largest clones.

A few counts support this clone. Its antigen target is currently unknown. Base-call qualities are not available, and no considerably larger clone is one nucleotide away. Trimming accounts for 8 bases at V and 6 bases at J, while the number of junction bases matched to no gene is 13. The CDR3 measures 14 amino acids from cysteine to phenylalanine. Only the CDR3 part of the read is kept: 42 bases, read in frame from the first base. Based on the germline V gene, the CDR1 and CDR2 sequences are SNHLY and FYNNEI. In the prospective study, participants were about 18 to 100 years old, resided in under 30 geographic areas of the United States, and were enrolled through a virtual design. To assign participants to cohorts, the prospective study relied on clinical history that participants themselves reported in a screening survey and a study questionnaire. Recovered participants in ImmuneRACE Cohort 3 were defined by two consecutive negative NP/OP PCR tests, clearance by a healthcare professional, or resolution of symptoms. In the prospective study, whole blood, serum and a nasopharyngeal or oropharyngeal swab were collected from each participant by mobile phlebotomists. Participants in the prospective study had the option to provide additional blood draws and questionnaires over an approximately 2-month period. Before DNA extraction, prospective study blood samples were shipped either frozen or at room temperature.

The research as a whole found: Clinical and demographic metadata were provided uncurated, with the amount varying by source and participant.

Here the chain combines TRBV2 and TRBJ2-7; 7 central bases correspond to TRBD1. The TCR was taken from a man aged 40-55 years who had recovered from COVID-19. The sequencing input was PBMCs or T cells enriched from blood (not recorded which). The DNA reads as follows: TGTGCCAGCCATTATATACAGGGGAGTCGCGAGCAGTACTTC. Its translation is CASHYIQGSREQYF.